The 2 T cell receptor beta chains listed next were all sequenced from one sample in a study of OX40 agonist ivuxolimab in advanced cancers. Clones were sequenced by immunoSEQ multiplex PCR, and TCRdb holds only the in-frame ones, with some missing. The sample yields 55,000 to 80,000 clones, around 84% seen once. The specimen comprised CD4+ or CD8+ T cells sorted from blood, sampled in a trial of the OX40 agonist ivuxolimab. Receptor source: an adult with an advanced solid tumor such as melanoma, head and neck, liver or kidney cancer.

The gene calls are TRBV11-2 and TRBJ2-7; 11 positions match TRBD2. V lost 6 bases to trimming and J lost 5 bases; unmatched junction nucleotides: 9. Germline V gives CDR1 SGHAT, CDR2 FQNNGV. This CDR3 spans 15 amino acids. The DNA for the CDR3 is TGTGCCAGCAGGCCACTAGCGGGAGTGGTGGACGAGCAGTACTTC. This sequence encodes CASRPLAGVVDEQYF.

The chain couples TRBV11-1 to TRBJ2-5; either TRBD1 or TRBD2 may supply D (5 bases each). Deletions cut 4 bases from V and 3 bases from J, with 12 bases between. CDR1 is SGHAT and CDR2 is FQDESV in the germline V gene (reference sequence). CDR3 length: 14 amino acids. CDR3 nucleotide sequence: TGTGCCAGCAGCTCGCCGGGACGGAAAGAGACCCAGTACTTC. Its protein is CASSSPGRKETQYF.